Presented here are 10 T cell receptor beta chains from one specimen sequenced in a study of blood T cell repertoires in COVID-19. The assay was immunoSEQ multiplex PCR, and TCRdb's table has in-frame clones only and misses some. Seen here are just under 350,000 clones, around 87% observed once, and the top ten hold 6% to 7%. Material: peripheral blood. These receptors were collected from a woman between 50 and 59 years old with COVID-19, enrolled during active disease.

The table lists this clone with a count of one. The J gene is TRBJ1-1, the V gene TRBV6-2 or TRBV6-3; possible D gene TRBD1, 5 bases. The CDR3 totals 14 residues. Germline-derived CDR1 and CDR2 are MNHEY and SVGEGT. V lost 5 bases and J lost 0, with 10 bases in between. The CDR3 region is CASSPDRLNTEAFF. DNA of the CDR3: TGTGCCAGCAGTCCCGACAGACTGAACACTGAAGCTTTCTTT.

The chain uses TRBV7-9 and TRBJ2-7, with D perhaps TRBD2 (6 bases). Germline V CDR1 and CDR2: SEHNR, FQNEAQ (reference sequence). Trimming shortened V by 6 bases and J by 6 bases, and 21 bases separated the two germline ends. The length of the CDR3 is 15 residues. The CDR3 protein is CASRSPAAPEGEQYF. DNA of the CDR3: TGTGCCAGCAGATCCCCCGCGGCGCCGGAGGGCGAGCAGTACTTC.

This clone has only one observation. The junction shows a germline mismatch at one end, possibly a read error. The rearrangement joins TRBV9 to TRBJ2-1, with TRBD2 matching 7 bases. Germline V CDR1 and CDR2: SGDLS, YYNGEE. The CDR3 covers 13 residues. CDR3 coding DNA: TGTGCCAGGAGCGGGACTACCATCAATGAGCAGTTCTTC. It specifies CARSGTTINEQFF. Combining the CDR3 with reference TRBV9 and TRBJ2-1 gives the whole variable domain DSGVTQTPKHLITATGQRVTLRCSPRSGDLSVYWYQQSLDQGLQFLIQYYNGEERAKGNILERFSAQQFPDLHSELNLSSLELGDSALYFCARSGTTINEQFFGPGTRLTVL.

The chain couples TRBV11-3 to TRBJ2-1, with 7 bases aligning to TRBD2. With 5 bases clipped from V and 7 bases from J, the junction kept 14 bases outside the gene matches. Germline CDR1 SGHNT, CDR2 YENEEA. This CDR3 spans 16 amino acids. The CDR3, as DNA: TGTGCCAGCAGCCGAGAAGCGGGATTTTGGGTTAATGAGCAGTTCTTC. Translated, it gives CASSREAGFWVNEQFF.

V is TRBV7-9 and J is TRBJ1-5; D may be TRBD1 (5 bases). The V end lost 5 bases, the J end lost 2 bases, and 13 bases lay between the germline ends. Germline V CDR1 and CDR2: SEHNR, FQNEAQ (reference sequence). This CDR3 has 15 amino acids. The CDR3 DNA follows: TGTGCCAGCAGCCGCGGGACGGCCCGCAATCAGCCCCAGCATTTT. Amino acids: CASSRGTARNQPQHF.

The DNA for the CDR3 is TGTGCCAGCACAAACCTGAGAATGAACACTGAAGCTTTCTTT. It translates to CASTNLRMNTEAFF. This chain uses TRBV27 with TRBJ1-1; D call uncertain. This CDR3 has 14 amino acids. The V end lost 7 bases, the J end lost 0 bases, and 12 bases lay between the germline ends. Germline values: CDR1 MNHEY, CDR2 SMNVEV (reference sequence).

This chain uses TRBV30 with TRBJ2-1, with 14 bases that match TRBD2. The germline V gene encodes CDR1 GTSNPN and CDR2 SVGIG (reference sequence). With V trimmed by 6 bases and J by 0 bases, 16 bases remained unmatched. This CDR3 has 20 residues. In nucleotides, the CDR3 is TGTGCCTGCACAAGTCTTGGGACTAGCGGGGGAGTCGTCTCCTACAATGAGCAGTTCTTC. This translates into CACTSLGTSGGVVSYNEQFF.

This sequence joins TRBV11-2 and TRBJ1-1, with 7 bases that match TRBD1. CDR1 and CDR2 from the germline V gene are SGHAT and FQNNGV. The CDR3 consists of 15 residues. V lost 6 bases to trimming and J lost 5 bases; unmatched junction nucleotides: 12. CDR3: CASRVWTGLETEAFF. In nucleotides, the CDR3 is TGTGCCAGCAGAGTATGGACAGGTTTGGAGACTGAAGCTTTCTTT.

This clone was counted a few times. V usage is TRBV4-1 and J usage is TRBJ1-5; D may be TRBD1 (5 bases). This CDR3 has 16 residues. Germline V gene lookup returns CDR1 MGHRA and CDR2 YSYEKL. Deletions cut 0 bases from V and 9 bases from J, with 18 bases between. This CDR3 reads CASSQDPGGAARPQHF. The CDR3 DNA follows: TGCGCCAGCAGCCAAGATCCCGGGGGAGCAGCCAGGCCCCAGCATTTT.

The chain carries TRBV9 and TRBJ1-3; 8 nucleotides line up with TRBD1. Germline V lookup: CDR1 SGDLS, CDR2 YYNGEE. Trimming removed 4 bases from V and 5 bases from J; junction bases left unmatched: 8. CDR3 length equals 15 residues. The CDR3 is CASSTLGQGRNTIYF. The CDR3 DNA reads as TGTGCCAGCAGCACCCTCGGACAGGGTAGAAACACCATATATTTT. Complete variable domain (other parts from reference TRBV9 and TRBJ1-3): DSGVTQTPKHLITATGQRVTLRCSPRSGDLSVYWYQQSLDQGLQFLIQYYNGEERAKGNILERFSAQQFPDLHSELNLSSLELGDSALYFCASSTLGQGRNTIYFGEGSWLTVV.